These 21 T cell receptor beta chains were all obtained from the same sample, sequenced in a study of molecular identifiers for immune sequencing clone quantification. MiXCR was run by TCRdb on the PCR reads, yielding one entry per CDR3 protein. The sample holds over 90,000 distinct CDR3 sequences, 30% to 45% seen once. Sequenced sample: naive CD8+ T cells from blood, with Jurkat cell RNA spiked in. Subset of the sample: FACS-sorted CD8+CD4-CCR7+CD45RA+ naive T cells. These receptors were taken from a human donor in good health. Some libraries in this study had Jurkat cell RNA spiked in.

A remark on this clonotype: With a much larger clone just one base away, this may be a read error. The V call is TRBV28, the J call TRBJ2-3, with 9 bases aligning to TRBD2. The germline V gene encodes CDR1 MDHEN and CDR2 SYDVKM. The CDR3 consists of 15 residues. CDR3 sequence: CASSPRVAGADTLYF. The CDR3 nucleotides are TGTGCCAGCAGCCCAAGGGTAGCGGGAGCAGATACGCTGTATTTT.

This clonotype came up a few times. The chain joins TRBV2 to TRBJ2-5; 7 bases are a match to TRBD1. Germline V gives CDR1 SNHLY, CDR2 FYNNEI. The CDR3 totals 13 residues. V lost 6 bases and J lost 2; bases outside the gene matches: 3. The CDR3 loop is CASSGTEQETQYF. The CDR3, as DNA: TGTGCCAGCAGCGGGACAGAACAAGAGACCCAGTACTTC.

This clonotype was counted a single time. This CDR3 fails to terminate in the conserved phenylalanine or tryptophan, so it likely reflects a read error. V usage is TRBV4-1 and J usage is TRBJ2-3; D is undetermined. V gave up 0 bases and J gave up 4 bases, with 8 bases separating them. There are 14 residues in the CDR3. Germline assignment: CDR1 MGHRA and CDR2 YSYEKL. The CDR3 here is CASSQDRAPDTQYI. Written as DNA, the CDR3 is TGCGCCAGCAGCCAAGATAGGGCGCCAGATACGCAGTATATT.

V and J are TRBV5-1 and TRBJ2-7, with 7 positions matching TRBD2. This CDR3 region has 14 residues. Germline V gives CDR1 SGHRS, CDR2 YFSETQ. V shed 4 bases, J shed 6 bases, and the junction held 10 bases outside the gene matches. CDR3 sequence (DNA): TGCGCCAGCAGCATGGTTACTAGCGCTCTCGAGCAGTACTTC. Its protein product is CASSMVTSALEQYF.

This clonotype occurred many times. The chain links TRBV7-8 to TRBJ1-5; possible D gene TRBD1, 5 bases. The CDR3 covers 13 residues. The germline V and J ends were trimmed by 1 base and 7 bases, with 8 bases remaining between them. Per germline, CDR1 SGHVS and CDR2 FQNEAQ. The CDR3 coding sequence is TGTGCCAGCAGCTTAGGGACATCGCAGCCCCAGCATTTT. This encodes CASSLGTSQPQHF.

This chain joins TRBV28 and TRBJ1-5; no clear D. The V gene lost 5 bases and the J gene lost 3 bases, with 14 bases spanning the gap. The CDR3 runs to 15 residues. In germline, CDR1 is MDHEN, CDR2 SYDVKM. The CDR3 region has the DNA TGTGCCAGCAGTCGACCCCCTATTTTCAATCAGCCCCAGCATTTT. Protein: CASSRPPIFNQPQHF.

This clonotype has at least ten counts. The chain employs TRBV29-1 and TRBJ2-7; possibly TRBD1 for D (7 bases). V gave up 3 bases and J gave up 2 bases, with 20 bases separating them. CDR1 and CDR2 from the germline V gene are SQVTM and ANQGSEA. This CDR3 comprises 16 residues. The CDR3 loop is CSVEGGQNNPAYEQYF. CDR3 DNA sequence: TGCAGCGTTGAGGGGGGACAGAACAATCCGGCCTACGAGCAGTACTTC.

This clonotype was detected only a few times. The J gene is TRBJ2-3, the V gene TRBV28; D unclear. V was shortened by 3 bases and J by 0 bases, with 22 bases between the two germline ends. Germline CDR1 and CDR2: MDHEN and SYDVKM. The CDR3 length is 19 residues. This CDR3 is CASSFNVMDPSSSTDTQYF. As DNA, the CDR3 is TGTGCCAGCAGTTTTAACGTCATGGACCCAAGTTCTAGCACAGATACGCAGTATTTT.

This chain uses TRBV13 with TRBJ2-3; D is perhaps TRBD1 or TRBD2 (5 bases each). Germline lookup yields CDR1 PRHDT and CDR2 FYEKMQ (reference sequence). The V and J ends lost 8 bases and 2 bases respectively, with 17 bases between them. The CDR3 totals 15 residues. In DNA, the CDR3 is TGTGCCAGCTCCAGGTGGGACCGAAACACAGATACGCAGTATTTT. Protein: CASSRWDRNTDTQYF. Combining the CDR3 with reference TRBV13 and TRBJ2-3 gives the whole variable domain AAGVIQSPRHLIKEKRETATLKCYPIPRHDTVYWYQQGPGQDPQFLISFYEKMQSDKGSIPDRFSAQQFSDYHSELNMSSLELGDSALYFCASSRWDRNTDTQYFGPGTRLTVL.

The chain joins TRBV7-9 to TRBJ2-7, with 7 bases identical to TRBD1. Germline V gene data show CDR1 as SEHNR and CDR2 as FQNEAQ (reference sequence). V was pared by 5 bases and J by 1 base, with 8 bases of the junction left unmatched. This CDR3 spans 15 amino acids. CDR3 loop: CASSVSETGSYEQYF. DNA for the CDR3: TGTGCCAGCAGCGTATCCGAGACAGGGTCCTACGAGCAGTACTTC. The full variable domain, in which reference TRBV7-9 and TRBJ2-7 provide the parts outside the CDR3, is DTGVSQNPRHKITKRGQNVTFRCDPISEHNRLYWYRQTLGQGPEFLTYFQNEAQLEKSRLLSDRFSAERPKGSFSTLEIQRTEQGDSAMYLCASSVSETGSYEQYFGPGTRLTVT.

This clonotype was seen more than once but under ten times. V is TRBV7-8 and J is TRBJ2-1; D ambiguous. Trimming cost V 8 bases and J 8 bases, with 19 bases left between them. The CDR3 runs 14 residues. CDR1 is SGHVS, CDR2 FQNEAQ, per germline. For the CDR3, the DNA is TGTGCCAGCGGCCCCCCGGATAGCCGCGATGAGCAGTTCTTC. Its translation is CASGPPDSRDEQFF.

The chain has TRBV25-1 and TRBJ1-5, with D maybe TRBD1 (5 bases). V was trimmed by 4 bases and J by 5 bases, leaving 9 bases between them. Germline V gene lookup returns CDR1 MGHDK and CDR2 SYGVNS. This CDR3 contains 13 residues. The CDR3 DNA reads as TGTGCCAGCAGTGCGCAGGGCCATCAGCCCCAGCATTTT. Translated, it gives CASSAQGHQPQHF.

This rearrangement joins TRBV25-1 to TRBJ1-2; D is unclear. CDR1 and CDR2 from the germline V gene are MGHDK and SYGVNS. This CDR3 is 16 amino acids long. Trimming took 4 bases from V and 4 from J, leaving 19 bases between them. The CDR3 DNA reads TGTGCCAGCAGTGCCCCCCAGGAGACCCCTTTCTATGGCTACACCTTC. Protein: CASSAPQETPFYGYTF.

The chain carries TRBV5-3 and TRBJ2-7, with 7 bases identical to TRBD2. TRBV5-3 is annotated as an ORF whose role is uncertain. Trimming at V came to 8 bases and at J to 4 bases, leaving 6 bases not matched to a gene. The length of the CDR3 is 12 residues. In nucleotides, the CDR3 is TGTGCCAGTGCGGGGGTCGGGTACGAGCAGTACTTC. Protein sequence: CASAGVGYEQYF.

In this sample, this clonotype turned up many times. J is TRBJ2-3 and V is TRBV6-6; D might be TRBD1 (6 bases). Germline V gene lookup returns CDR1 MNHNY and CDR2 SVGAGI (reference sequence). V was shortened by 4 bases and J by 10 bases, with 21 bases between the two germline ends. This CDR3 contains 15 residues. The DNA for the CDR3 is TGTGCCAGCAGTTCGCCCCCACCTTCGTCAGGGGCGCAGTATTTT. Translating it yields CASSSPPPSSGAQYF.

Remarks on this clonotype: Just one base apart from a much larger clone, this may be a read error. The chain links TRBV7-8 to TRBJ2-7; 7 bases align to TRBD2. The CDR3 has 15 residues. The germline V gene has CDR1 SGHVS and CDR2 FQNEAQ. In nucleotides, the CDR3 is TGTGCCTGCAGACCCCGGGGAGCGGGATTCGACGAGCAGTACTTC. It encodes CACRPRGAGFDEQYF.

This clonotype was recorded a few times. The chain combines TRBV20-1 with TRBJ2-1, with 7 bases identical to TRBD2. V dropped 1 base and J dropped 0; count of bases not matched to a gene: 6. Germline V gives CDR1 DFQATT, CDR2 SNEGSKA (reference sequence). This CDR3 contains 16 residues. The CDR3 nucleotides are TGCAGTGCTAGAGTGATAGCGGGTACCTCCTACAATGAGCAGTTCTTC. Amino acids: CSARVIAGTSYNEQFF.

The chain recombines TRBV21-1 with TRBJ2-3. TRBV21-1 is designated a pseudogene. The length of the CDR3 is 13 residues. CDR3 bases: TGTGCCAGCACCCTAGAGATATCAGATACGCAGTATTTT. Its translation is CASTLEISDTQYF.

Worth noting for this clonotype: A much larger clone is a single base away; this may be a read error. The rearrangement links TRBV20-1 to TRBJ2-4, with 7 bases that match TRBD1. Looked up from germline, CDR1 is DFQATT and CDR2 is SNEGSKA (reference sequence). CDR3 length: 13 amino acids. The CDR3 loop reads CRADGTAKNIQYF. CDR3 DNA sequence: TGCAGGGCTGATGGGACAGCTAAAAACATTCAGTACTTC.

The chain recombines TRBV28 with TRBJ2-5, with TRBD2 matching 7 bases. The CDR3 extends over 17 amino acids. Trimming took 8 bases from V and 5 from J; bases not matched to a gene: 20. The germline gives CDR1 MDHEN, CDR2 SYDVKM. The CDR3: CASCSPYWRELRETQYF. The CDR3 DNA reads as TGTGCCAGCTGCTCCCCATATTGGCGGGAGCTGCGGGAGACCCAGTACTTC.

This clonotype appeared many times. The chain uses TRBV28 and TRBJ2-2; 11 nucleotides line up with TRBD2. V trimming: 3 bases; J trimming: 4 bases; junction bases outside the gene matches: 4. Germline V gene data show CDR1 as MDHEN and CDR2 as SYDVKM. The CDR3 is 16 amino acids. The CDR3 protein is CASSFSGRASTGELFF. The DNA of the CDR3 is TGTGCCAGCAGTTTTAGCGGGAGGGCCAGCACCGGGGAGCTGTTTTTT.